The entry below gives a single T cell receptor (beta chain) sequence along with its context. Its antigen remains unidentified. The data were obtained in a study of T cell responses to AZD1222 COVID-19 vaccine. Profiling relied on immunoSEQ multiplex PCR, and the TCRdb table lists in-frame clones only, not all of them. The sample has under 95,000 clones, 75% to 90% seen once. Trimming stripped 5 bases from V and 1 base from J, with 14 bases between. This CDR3 is 15 amino acids long. Germline CDR1 and CDR2: MDHEN and SYDVKM. Notes on the study in general: Spike-specific TCR breadth and depth were elevated following two AZD1222 doses. It should be noted that donors were predominantly white British and more often female, and clonal diversity was possibly underestimated.

Sequences were derived from peripheral blood, sampled 28 days after the second AZD1222 dose. V gene TRBV28 combines with J gene TRBJ1-1, with D possibly matching TRBD1 (6 bases). This receptor was obtained from an adult who received the AZD1222 COVID-19 vaccine. The CDR3 is CASSQGGFQNTEAFF. The CDR3 DNA reads as TGTGCCAGCAGTCAAGGGGGATTTCAGAACACTGAAGCTTTCTTT.